The 10 T cell receptor beta chains listed next were all sequenced from one sample in a study of cytomegalovirus exposure and HLA in healthy donors. PCR primers comprised 60 Vbeta and 13 Jbeta primers. The repertoire was sequenced with immunoSEQ multiplex PCR; TCRdb's copy has only in-frame clones and lacks some. The sample contains tens of thousands of clones, 85% to 95% of which appear only once. The sequenced material came from PBMCs. Receptors were obtained from a woman aged 18-30 years in good health and CMV-seronegative.

This clone was seen only once. The V and J genes are TRBV5-4 and TRBJ2-1; the match to TRBD2 covers 7 bases. The CDR3 loop spans 17 amino acids. The trim removed 0 bases at V and 1 base at J, leaving 7 bases unmatched. CDR1 SGHNT and CDR2 YYREEE come from the germline V gene (reference sequence). The CDR3 DNA reads as TGTGCCAGCAGCTTGGCCCCGGCACTAGCGTCCTACAATGAGCAGTTCTTC. Residues: CASSLAPALASYNEQFF.

V and J are TRBV28 and TRBJ2-2; 11 bases match TRBD1. CDR1 is MDHEN and CDR2 is SYDVKM in the germline V gene. The V and J ends lost 3 bases and 6 bases, in that order; junction bases with no gene match: 6. The CDR3 runs to 16 residues. The CDR3 here is CASSLSGTGGPGELFF. For the CDR3, the DNA is TGTGCCAGCAGTTTGTCCGGGACAGGGGGTCCCGGGGAGCTGTTTTTT.

This clone was counted once. DNA for the CDR3: TGCGCCAGCAGCTTGGTCCCGGGGGGCAGTAGCTATGGCTACACCTTC. Amino acids: CASSLVPGGSSYGYTF. V is TRBV5-1 and J is TRBJ1-2; tentatively, D is TRBD1 (6 bases). V was trimmed by 0 bases and J by 4 bases, leaving 16 bases between them. The CDR3 sequence is 16 residues long. Germline lookup yields CDR1 SGHRS and CDR2 YFSETQ.

J is TRBJ1-5 and V is TRBV6-1; TRBD1 aligns across 7 bases. Trimming at V came to 2 bases and at J to 5 bases, leaving 6 bases not matched to a gene. The CDR3 runs to 15 residues. Germline V gene data show CDR1 as MNHNS and CDR2 as SASEGT. The CDR3 coding sequence is TGTGCCAGCAGTGAATCCCCTGGGACAGATCAGCCCCAGCATTTT. It translates to CASSESPGTDQPQHF.

The chain uses TRBV11-2 and TRBJ2-2; TRBD2 matches at 8 bases. CDR3 length: 17 amino acids. Germline V gene sequence: CDR1 SGHAT, CDR2 FQNNGV. Losses at the gene ends were 2 bases for V and 0 bases for J; bases not matched to a gene: 5. CDR3 in amino acids: CASSLWAGGSNTGELFF. The CDR3, as DNA: TGTGCCAGCAGCTTATGGGCGGGAGGATCGAACACCGGGGAGCTGTTTTTT.

The V call is TRBV27, the J call TRBJ1-1, with TRBD1 as a possible D gene (6 bases). Germline V gene sequence: CDR1 MNHEY, CDR2 SMNVEV (reference sequence). The CDR3 sequence is 14 residues long. V lost 6 bases to trimming and J lost 5 bases, with 16 bases between them. For the CDR3, the DNA is TGTGCCAGCAGAATGAGGACAGTTGGGACTGAAGCTTTCTTT. Residues: CASRMRTVGTEAFF.

This sequence joins TRBV30 and TRBJ2-1, with D possibly being TRBD1 (6 bases). Trimming took 0 bases from V and 9 from J, leaving 18 bases between them. There are 15 residues in the CDR3. Germline V lookup: CDR1 GTSNPN, CDR2 SVGIG (reference sequence). CDR3 sequence: CAWSVKPGAYGEQFF. Here the CDR3 DNA reads TGTGCCTGGAGTGTAAAACCAGGGGCTTATGGTGAGCAGTTCTTC.

The chain employs TRBV25-1 and TRBJ2-7, with 7 bases lining up with TRBD2. V lost 3 bases, J lost 4 bases, and 9 bases stayed unmatched. Germline CDR1 MGHDK, CDR2 SYGVNS. The CDR3 is made up of 15 amino acids. The CDR3 sequence: CASSETSRESYEQYF. Here the CDR3 DNA reads TGTGCCAGCAGTGAGACTAGCCGGGAGTCTTACGAGCAGTACTTC.

Concerning this clone: Other DNA sequences from this sample encode an identical CDR3 as well. This sequence joins TRBV7-2 and TRBJ2-3; D ambiguous. The germline V gene encodes CDR1 SGHTA and CDR2 FQGNSA. V dropped 0 bases and J dropped 3 bases, with 4 bases sitting between them. The CDR3 is 13 amino acids. This chain's CDR3 is CASSLARTDTQYF. In DNA form, the CDR3 reads TGTGCCAGCAGCTTAGCGCGTACAGATACGCAGTATTTT.

This chain uses TRBV27 with TRBJ1-4, with D hard to call. Germline assignment: CDR1 MNHEY and CDR2 SMNVEV (reference sequence). Trimming cost V 3 bases and J 0 bases, with 8 bases left between them. There are 15 residues in the CDR3. CDR3 sequence: CASSFYGATNEKLFF. The CDR3 DNA reads TGTGCCAGCAGTTTTTACGGTGCAACTAATGAAAAACTGTTTTTT.